This paragraph covers one T cell receptor beta chain sequence. The data originate from a study of blood T cell repertoires in COVID-19. Study overall: The origin of the acute and convalescent COVID-19 samples was the United States, Italy and Spain. Sources were T cells, B-cell-depleted T cells, or PBMCs; the material itself was cDNA or gDNA.

As handled by the study authors: Reference gene primer amplification gave nucleated cell count estimates. Measured with immunoSEQ multiplex PCR; TCRdb has only the in-frame clones, and not every one. V, J and clone size are those of that table, while D and trimming were read from the DNA. This table holds 55,000 to 75,000 clones, over 75% found once. Unmatched junction bases numbered 8, after V lost 1 base and J lost 2 bases. Germline V lookup: CDR1 LNHDA, CDR2 SQIVND (reference sequence). The CDR3 has 17 amino acids. This clonotype originated in a human donor in a cohort sampled during active COVID-19. This chain links TRBV19 with TRBJ2-1; 7 bases agree with TRBD1. Material for sequencing was peripheral blood. In nucleotides, the CDR3 is TGTGCCAGTAGTATAGGGACAGGTTCCCTTGCCTACAATGAGCAGTTCTTC. It specifies CASSIGTGSLAYNEQFF.